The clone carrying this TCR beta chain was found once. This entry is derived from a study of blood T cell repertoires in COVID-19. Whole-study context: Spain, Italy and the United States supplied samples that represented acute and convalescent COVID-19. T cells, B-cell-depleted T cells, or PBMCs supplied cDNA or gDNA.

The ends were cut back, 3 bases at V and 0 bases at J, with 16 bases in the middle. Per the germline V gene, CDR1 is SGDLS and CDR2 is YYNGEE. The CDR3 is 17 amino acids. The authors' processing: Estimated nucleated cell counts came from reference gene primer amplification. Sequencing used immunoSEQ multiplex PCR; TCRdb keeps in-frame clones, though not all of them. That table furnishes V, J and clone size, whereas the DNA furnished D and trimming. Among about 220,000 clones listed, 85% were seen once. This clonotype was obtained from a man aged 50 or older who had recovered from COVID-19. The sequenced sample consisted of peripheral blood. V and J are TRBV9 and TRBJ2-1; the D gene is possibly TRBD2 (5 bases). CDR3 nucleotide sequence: TGTGCCAGCAGCGGTGGGGTAGCGTCTCTCTCCTACAATGAGCAGTTCTTC. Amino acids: CASSGGVASLSYNEQFF.